Reported below is one T cell receptor beta chain. Its antigen remains unidentified. The CDR3 contains 14 residues. V was trimmed by 2 bases and J by 0 bases, leaving 6 bases between them. CDR1 is SGHDT and CDR2 is YYEEEE in the germline V gene. The source of the sample is a study of OX40 agonist ivuxolimab in advanced cancers. Study as a whole: Patients were treated with intravenous ivuxolimab, dosed at 0.01 to 10 mg/kg and infused every 2 weeks. Hepatocellular carcinoma, melanoma, renal cell or head and neck cancer occurred in dose-escalation patients. Prior anti-PD-1, anti-PD-L1 or anti-CTLA-4 therapy was allowed; 40% to 50% had some. Study results and limitations: CD4+ T cells averaged fewer expanded clones than CD8+ T cells.

Assay used: immunoSEQ multiplex PCR; TCRdb lists only in-frame clones, some missing. The sample contains around 85,000 clones, roughly nine tenths of which appear only once. The chain employs TRBV5-6 and TRBJ1-3; D is ambiguous. Sequencing used CD4+ or CD8+ T cells sorted from blood, obtained in a trial of the OX40 agonist ivuxolimab. The sequence came from an adult with an advanced solid tumor such as melanoma, head and neck, liver or kidney cancer. CDR3 region: CASSFGNSGNTIYF. The CDR3 DNA sequence: TGTGCCAGCAGCTTCGGAAACTCTGGAAACACCATATATTTT.